The entry below gives a single T cell receptor (beta chain) sequence along with its context. Other DNA variants within this sample encode the same CDR3. This specimen belongs to a study of shared clonotypes between healthy human individuals. Only in-frame clones appear in the TCRdb table, and some are missing; sequencing was by immunoSEQ multiplex PCR. The sample yields about 2.4 million clones, about 92% seen once. This CDR3 has 14 residues. The V and J ends lost 0 bases and 1 base respectively, with 3 bases between them. Germline V gene lookup returns CDR1 MNHEY and CDR2 SMNVEV (reference sequence).

The V and J genes are TRBV27 and TRBJ2-2; no firm D call. The receptor's source is a young man in good health. The sequenced sample was naive CD4+ T cells sorted from blood. The subset: CD45RA+ positively selected. CDR3 sequence: CASSLSGNTGELFF. CDR3 coding DNA: TGTGCCAGCAGTTTATCTGGGAACACCGGGGAGCTGTTTTTT.